This T cell receptor (beta chain) was sequenced for a study of T cell responses to AZD1222 COVID-19 vaccine (dated by TCRdb to the early 2020s). For context, the study as a whole: AZD1222 recipients whose second dose came at about 4 weeks and those whose second dose came at about 12 weeks were combined into one group, since spike-specific TCR depth and breadth did not differ between the two schedules. A total of over 230 trial participants underwent TCR sequencing, of whom roughly 210 had received two doses of AZD1222 and 26 had received two doses of the MenACWY control vaccine. Trial participants were enrolled by age into 18-55, 56-69 and 70-plus year subgroups, with around 140, 26 and 57 TCR-sequenced participants respectively. General conclusions and limits of the study: Because no day 14 peak-response samples were available, the repertoires could be characterized only after the peak T cell response. Spike-specific TCR breadth and depth rose significantly after two AZD1222 doses compared with day 0 and with MenACWY recipients. Conclusions about previously exposed vaccinees are limited, since just five to seven AZD1222 recipients were seropositive for SARS-CoV-2 at baseline. Reportedly, close to half of the unique spike-specific TCRs recognized epitopes lying outside the regions that are mutated in the B.1.351 and B.1.1.7 variants. Most participants were white British and females outnumbered males, and the authors suggested that clonal diversity may have been underestimated. CD4 TCRs associated with the vaccine covered the entire spike protein, and the dominant responses were in regions 160-218 and 743-854. In the small 56-69-year group, the increase in depth fell short of significance, most likely because of low power.

The CDR3 regions of human TCRbeta chains were analyzed by immunosequencing. The authors processed their data as follows. TCRs in the repertoires were matched against a reference library of SARS-CoV-2-specific TCRs that had been generated with the MIRA antigen-specificity platform. Breadth was defined as the fraction of unique TCRs that were SARS-CoV-2-associated, and depth was defined as the fraction of total T cells that were SARS-CoV-2-associated. Each spike-specific TCR was assigned to its reactive spike region and to a CD4 or CD8 class using the MIRA data. Log10-transformed breadth and depth values were compared by one-way ANOVA with Sidak's multiple comparisons tests. Sourced from immuneACCESS, this table was stored by TCRdb with only in-frame sequences that have V and J called. A share of the clones is absent; for the studies checked, an unresolved V gene accounts for under half, and the remainder has no known explanation. V, J and clone size are those of that table, while D and trimming were read from the DNA. The sample yields over 90,000 clones; around 86% were counted once. Less than 6% of the sample is taken by the ten largest.

Worth noting for this clone: Its antigen is currently not known. Base qualities are not at hand, and no much larger clone is one base apart.

What the time point label conveys for this sample: baseline before first vaccination. Vaccinee samples came from UK trials COV001 and COV002, including a single-blind randomized controlled phase 2/3 trial of AZD1222 (ChAdOx1 nCoV-19) in healthy adults. Trial participant PBMC samples were collected at day 0 and day 28 after the second dose for TCRbeta chain sequencing. There are 13 amino acids in the CDR3, from cysteine to phenylalanine inclusive. The retained sequence is limited to the CDR3, 39 bases, with the frame set at the first base. V and J are truncated by 6 bases and 1 base respectively, leaving an intervening sequence of 13 bases. CDR1 and CDR2 (SQVTM, ANQGSEA) derive from the germline V gene.

The sequence links TRBV29-1 to TRBJ2-7, and perhaps TRBD2 as D gene, on 6 matching bases. Sequencing used peripheral blood, obtained on day 0 of AZD1222 vaccination. This TCR derives from an adult in good health. The DNA is TGCAGCGTCGGACGGGGGAATTCCTACGAGCAGTACTTC. This sequence encodes CSVGRGNSYEQYF.